This T cell receptor beta chain originates from a study of CD8+CD57+ T cells in acquired aplastic anemia. As for the study in general: Sorted CD4+ and CD8+ cells yielded 3.2 ug of DNA on average. Findings and caveats of the study: Patients and controls shared 25 to 35 CD8+ CDR3 sequences, which appeared highly expressed in patients and within their immunodominant clones. Researchers reported that CD8+ Simpson's diversity was not significantly different in patients versus controls.

Individuals selected for sequencing had exhibited CD8+CD57+ cell expansion on flow cytometry. Genomic DNA, serving as template, underwent TCR beta VDJ and CDR3 profiling. One entry per CDR3 protein results from TCRdb running MiXCR on the reads. This table holds roughly 150,000 distinct CDR3 sequences, 45% to 55% found once. Trimming took 2 bases from V and 4 from J; bases not matched to a gene: 8. The CDR3 loop spans 15 amino acids. The germline CDR1 and CDR2 sequences are WSHSY and SAAADI. As regards this clonotype: Antigen unknown.

The V gene is TRBV10-2, the J gene TRBJ2-7; 7 nucleotides agree with TRBD1. This TCR came from a human donor with aplastic anemia. The specimen sequenced was sorted CD4+, CD8+, or CD8+CD57+ T cells (not recorded which) from PBMCs. The CDR3 DNA sequence: TGCGCCAGCAGTGAGGCGAACAGGGGACGGTACGAGCAGTACTTC. Translation gives CASSEANRGRYEQYF.